The entry below describes one T cell receptor beta chain. The antigen is undetermined. This specimen belongs to a study of cytomegalovirus exposure and HLA in healthy donors. Study findings and constraints: Most TCR beta V segments were productive about 90% or about 30% of the time in an earlier analysis.

Trimming at V came to 4 bases and at J to 0 bases, leaving 6 bases not matched to a gene. The CDR3 contains 15 residues. Germline-derived CDR1 and CDR2 are SEHNR and FQNEAQ (reference sequence). PCR involved 60 Vbeta and 13 Jbeta primers. Sequenced by immunoSEQ multiplex PCR; TCRdb stores in-frame clones only, minus some. The data contain a few hundred thousand clones, more than 55% of them singletons. This chain uses TRBV7-9 with TRBJ2-7; TRBD2 agrees at 7 bases. The material sequenced was PBMCs. This TCR was recovered from a female donor in good health and CMV-seronegative. In nucleotides, the CDR3 is TGTGCCAGCAGCTCGTCCTGGGGGGGCTCCTACGAGCAGTACTTC. Amino acid sequence: CASSSSWGGSYEQYF.